The 13 T cell receptor beta chains below come from one sample, sequenced in a study of shared clonotypes between healthy human individuals. Sequencing was performed with immunoSEQ multiplex PCR; in TCRdb, only in-frame clones are kept and a portion is missing. The sample has 150,000 to 200,000 clones, approximately 92% seen once. Sequencing input: naive CD4+ T cells sorted from blood. Noted subset: CD45RA+ positively selected. These receptors were collected from a woman under 40 in good health.

CDR3 amino acids: CASSELWGRSGNTIYF. CDR3 nucleotide sequence: TGTGCCAGCAGTGAATTGTGGGGGCGCTCTGGAAACACCATATATTTT. This sequence joins TRBV6-1 and TRBJ1-3; possible D gene TRBD1, 6 bases. Germline V lookup: CDR1 MNHNS, CDR2 SASEGT. V lost 2 bases, J lost 0 bases, and 11 bases lay in between. The CDR3 contains 16 residues.

The V gene is TRBV18, the J gene TRBJ2-3; 12 positions agree with TRBD2. The CDR3 has 17 amino acids. J gave up 0 bases and V 4 bases, and 5 bases lay outside the gene matches. CDR1 is KGHSH, CDR2 LQKENI, per germline. CDR3 DNA: TGTGCCAGCTCACTGGGCGGACTAGCGGGGAGCACAGATACGCAGTATTTT. Its protein is CASSLGGLAGSTDTQYF. Full variable domain (outside the CDR3, taken from reference TRBV18 and TRBJ2-3): NAGVMQNPRHLVRRRGQEARLRCSPMKGHSHVYWYRQLPEEGLKFMVYLQKENIIDESGMPKERFSAEFPKEGPSILRIQQVVRGDSAAYFCASSLGGLAGSTDTQYFGPGTRLTVL.

This chain joins TRBV5-1 and TRBJ2-7; no definite D call. The germline V and J ends were trimmed by 0 bases and 7 bases, with 11 bases remaining between them. Germline V gene lookup returns CDR1 SGHRS and CDR2 YFSETQ. This CDR3 has 13 amino acids. Here the CDR3 DNA reads TGCGCCAGCAGCTTGGAGCCTGCGTGGGAGCAGTACTTC. This sequence encodes CASSLEPAWEQYF.

V and J are TRBV11-3 and TRBJ2-3; 11 nucleotides line up with TRBD2. Germline CDR1 and CDR2: SGHNT and YENEEA. V was pared by 5 bases and J by 5 bases, with 9 bases of the junction left unmatched. There are 16 residues in the CDR3. The DNA for the CDR3 is TGTGCCAGCAGCCTAGGGACTAGCGGAGCGGTAGATACGCAGTATTTT. It codes for CASSLGTSGAVDTQYF.

The chain couples TRBV19 to TRBJ2-1; 8 bases agree with TRBD2. The CDR3 runs 14 residues. Germline trimming cut 9 bases from V and 4 bases from J; bases unmatched to any gene: 8. Germline V lookup: CDR1 LNHDA, CDR2 SQIVND (reference sequence). The CDR3 is CASQKAGGYNEQFF. The CDR3 DNA reads TGTGCCAGCCAAAAGGCGGGAGGTTACAATGAGCAGTTCTTC.

This rearrangement joins TRBV27 to TRBJ1-6; 7 bases match TRBD1. This CDR3 spans 13 amino acids. Looked up from germline, CDR1 is MNHEY and CDR2 is SMNVEV (reference sequence). Germline trimming cut 4 bases from V and 8 bases from J; bases unmatched to any gene: 2. The CDR3 loop reads CASSWDSHSPLHF. The CDR3 DNA is TGTGCCAGCAGTTGGGACAGTCATTCACCCCTCCACTTT.

This chain joins TRBV5-1 and TRBJ2-3; D gene unclear. The CDR3 runs to 13 residues. V was trimmed by 4 bases and J by 0 bases, leaving 6 bases between them. The germline V gene has CDR1 SGHRS and CDR2 YFSETQ. The CDR3 DNA sequence: TGCGCCAGCAGCCAGTATAGCACAGATACGCAGTATTTT. Translated: CASSQYSTDTQYF.

The genes are TRBV10-1 and TRBJ1-1; 7 nucleotides align to TRBD1. The length of the CDR3 is 13 residues. CDR1 and CDR2 from the germline V gene are WNHNN and SYGVQD (reference sequence). V dropped 6 bases and J dropped 1; count of bases not matched to a gene: 2. The CDR3 spells CASRQGPNTEAFF. CDR3 coding DNA: TGCGCCAGCAGACAGGGGCCGAACACTGAAGCTTTCTTT.

This chain links TRBV11-2 with TRBJ2-2; D unresolved. The CDR3 runs to 19 residues. Germline CDR1 and CDR2: SGHAT and FQNNGV. Trimming cost V 1 base and J 1 base, with 19 bases left between them. The chain's CDR3 is CASSLGGRAASGNTGELFF. The CDR3 DNA reads as TGTGCCAGCAGCTTAGGGGGTAGGGCGGCCTCGGGGAACACCGGGGAGCTGTTTTTT.

The chain uses TRBV2 and TRBJ2-2, with TRBD2 matching 10 bases. After removal of 3 bases from V and 4 bases from J, the junction contained 8 bases not matched to a gene. This CDR3 region has 17 residues. CDR1 and CDR2 from the germline V gene are SNHLY and FYNNEI. The CDR3 DNA sequence: TGTGCCAGCAGTGACATGGGCAGCGGGAGGGCCACCGGGGAGCTGTTTTTT. This gives the protein CASSDMGSGRATGELFF.

This clone was seen a handful of times. The chain has TRBV10-3 and TRBJ2-7; possibly TRBD2 for D (6 bases). This CDR3 has 12 amino acids. Germline assignment: CDR1 ENHRY and CDR2 SYGVKD. Trimming stripped 6 bases from V and 5 bases from J, with 11 bases between. Here the CDR3 DNA reads TGTGCCATCAGCCGACTAGAGGACGAGCAGTACTTC. This gives the protein CAISRLEDEQYF.

V is TRBV19 and J is TRBJ2-5; 7 bases line up with TRBD1. This CDR3 comprises 16 residues. Unmatched junction bases numbered 11, after V lost 5 bases and J lost 2 bases. Germline V gene lookup returns CDR1 LNHDA and CDR2 SQIVND (reference sequence). CDR3 region: CASSSRPGTVQETQYF. The CDR3 nucleotides read TGTGCCAGTAGTTCAAGACCCGGGACAGTTCAAGAGACCCAGTACTTC.

J is TRBJ2-1 and V is TRBV18; D remains ambiguous. V was shortened by 6 bases and J by 8 bases, with 14 bases between the two germline ends. This CDR3 spans 13 amino acids. Germline CDR1 KGHSH, CDR2 LQKENI. As DNA, the CDR3 is TGTGCCAGCTCGGTAAACGGAAGATATGAGCAGTTCTTC. The encoded protein is CASSVNGRYEQFF.